This TCR beta chain stems from a study of blood T cell repertoires in COVID-19. Background on the study: Sources were T cells, B-cell-depleted T cells, or PBMCs; the material itself was cDNA or gDNA.

Germline lookup yields CDR1 SGHDT and CDR2 YYEEEE. The germline V and J ends were trimmed by 3 bases and 2 bases, with 12 bases remaining between them. The CDR3 loop spans 14 amino acids. Adults between roughly 18 and 90 years of age took part from 20 to 25 US areas. Cohorts were based on clinical histories the participants reported. Assay: immunoSEQ multiplex PCR; the TCRdb copy retains only in-frame clones and omits some. Among 200,000 or so clones listed, roughly 88% were seen once. Sequenced: PBMCs or T cells enriched from blood (not recorded which). The V gene is TRBV5-6, the J gene TRBJ2-7; no firm D call. This TCR was sampled from a woman aged 40-49 years with acute COVID-19. CDR3 sequence (DNA): TGTGCCAGCAGCTCTCTCGGGTTCCCCTACGAGCAGTACGTC. Its translation is CASSSLGFPYEQYV.